Detailed here is one T cell receptor (beta chain). As yet, its antigen is unknown. When sampled, the donors appeared nominally healthy, though they likely had unrecorded immune exposures. The data were taken from a study of cytomegalovirus exposure and HLA in healthy donors. Background on the study: Of all 370 or so donors who were genotyped, 80% to 85% belonged to the Caucasian-associated ancestry cluster. Whole-study results and caveats: Immune exposure information comprised only CMV serostatus. In a later analysis, an Asian-associated ancestry cluster reportedly showed fewer N-insertions than the roughly 730-donor mean.

This CDR3 is 14 amino acids long. Germline-derived CDR1 and CDR2 are MNHEY and SVGAGI. V lost 2 bases and J lost 4, with 10 bases in between. It was with 60 Vbeta and 13 Jbeta primers that the PCR ran. Produced via immunoSEQ multiplex PCR; TCRdb's table is partial and in-frame only. Its listing shows over 100,000 clones. Sample: PBMCs. The sequence came from a man aged 35 to 55 in good health and CMV-seropositive. V and J are TRBV6-5 and TRBJ2-3; a weak D match, TRBD1 (5 bases). Here the CDR3 DNA reads TGTGCCAGCAGTTACGGCAGGGTCTCAGATACGCAGTATTTT. This encodes CASSYGRVSDTQYF.